This T cell receptor beta chain was identified in a study of identifying expanded T cells in peripheral blood. Study-wide results and caveats: About 1.2 clones differed between technical replicates, versus approximately 16 and 20 over time. Across healthy donors, higher total template counts meant significantly greater approximately two-week count variance.

This CDR3 region has 15 residues. The germline CDR1 and CDR2 sequences are LGHNT and FRNRAP. After removal of 1 base from V and 9 bases from J, the junction contained 8 bases not matched to a gene. The data were produced by immunoSEQ multiplex PCR, yet TCRdb's version contains in-frame clones alone and is incomplete. The table includes under 85,000 clones, 65% to 85% detected once. A remark on this clone: Its antigen is not known.

No infections or other immune events were documented during collection. The sequencing input was blood. The V call is TRBV12-5, the J call TRBJ2-1; TRBD1 aligns across 8 bases. The receptor comes from a person between 18 and 75 years old in good health. CDR3 residues: CASGLGQGKESEQFF. The CDR3 nucleotides are TGTGCTAGTGGTTTGGGACAGGGGAAGGAGAGTGAGCAGTTCTTC.